This TCR beta chain was captured in a study of cytomegalovirus exposure and HLA in healthy donors. Study-wide results and caveats: The HLA-A and HLA-B alleles of most subjects were reportedly predicted accurately from TCR beta sequences.

Notes on this clone: Its matching antigen is unknown.

The CDR3 has 13 amino acids. Germline V CDR1 and CDR2: SNHLY, FYNNEI. V shed 6 bases and J 5 bases; nucleotides not matched to a gene: 3. The PCR was carried out with 60 Vbeta primers and 13 Jbeta primers. Sequencing used immunoSEQ multiplex PCR; TCRdb keeps in-frame clones, though not all of them. The data show over 120,000 clones, approximately 82% seen once. The J gene is TRBJ2-2, the V gene TRBV2, with 7 bases identical to TRBD1. The specimen was PBMCs. This TCR derives from a young man in good health and CMV-seropositive. Here the CDR3 DNA reads TGTGCCAGCAGCGGGACAGTGACCGGGGAGCTGTTTTTT. The encoded protein is CASSGTVTGELFF.